Shown below are 8 T cell receptor beta chains from a single sample sequenced in a study of tumor-infiltrating lymphocytes in localized non-small cell lung cancer. TCRdb's copy holds only in-frame clones and misses some; the assay was immunoSEQ multiplex PCR. The sample shows roughly 6,400 clones, 60% to 80% of them seen only once. What was sequenced was uninvolved lung tissue not adjacent to the tumor. These receptors originate from a human donor with non-small cell lung cancer.

This clone was detected a few times. The chain carries TRBV19 and TRBJ2-5; D is possibly TRBD1 (6 bases). This CDR3 is built from 13 residues. Germline loops: CDR1 LNHDA, CDR2 SQIVND (reference sequence). V was clipped by 5 bases and J by 7 bases, with 14 bases between them. The CDR3 here is CASSQRQAGTQYF. CDR3 coding DNA: TGTGCCAGTAGTCAAAGACAGGCCGGGACCCAGTACTTC.

This chain connects TRBV5-1 to TRBJ2-1; weak D call: TRBD2 (5 bases). V was cut by 0 bases and J by 9 bases, with 10 bases left in between. The CDR3 is 13 residues long. Germline CDR1 is SGHRS and CDR2 is YFSETQ. CDR3 sequence reads: CASSLEVGAEQFF. The CDR3 nucleotides are TGCGCCAGCAGCTTGGAAGTGGGAGCTGAGCAGTTCTTC.

The V call is TRBV6-1, the J call TRBJ2-5; 7 bases are a match to TRBD2. With V trimmed by 4 bases and J by 0 bases, 5 bases remained unmatched. The CDR3 covers 15 residues. Germline values: CDR1 MNHNS, CDR2 SASEGT. The DNA of the CDR3 is TGTGCCAGCAGTGTATCCAGCGGGGACCAAGAGACCCAGTACTTC. Translated, it gives CASSVSSGDQETQYF.

The rearrangement links TRBV21-1 to TRBJ2-2; the table assigns TRBD2, which was not confirmed against the DNA. TRBV21-1 is recorded as a pseudogene. CDR3 length equals 16 residues. CDR3 region: CASSNGTSGDTGELFF. The CDR3, as DNA: TGTGCCAGCAGCAACGGGACTAGCGGGGACACCGGGGAGCTGTTTTTT.

This clone was recorded once. The CDR3 spells CASRGGLAGDYEQYF. DNA for the CDR3: TGTGCCAGCAGAGGGGGATTAGCGGGAGACTACGAGCAGTACTTC. This chain joins TRBV2 and TRBJ2-7, with 9 nucleotides matching TRBD2. CDR1 SNHLY and CDR2 FYNNEI come from the germline V gene. Trimming cost V 6 bases and J 3 bases; bases outside gene matches: 9. This CDR3 is 15 amino acids long. The full variable domain, its missing parts supplied by reference TRBV2 and TRBJ2-7, is EPEVTQTPSHQVTQMGQEVILRCVPISNHLYFYWYRQILGQKVEFLVSFYNNEISEKSEIFDDQFSVERPDGSNFTLKIRSTKLEDSAMYFCASRGGLAGDYEQYFGPGTRLTVT.

The genes are TRBV18 and TRBJ1-5, with D possibly matching TRBD1 (5 bases). This CDR3 region has 16 residues. The V gene lost 2 bases and the J gene lost 4 bases, with 15 bases spanning the gap. Per germline, CDR1 KGHSH and CDR2 LQKENI. CDR3 sequence (DNA): TGTGCCAGCTCACCATTTGAGGGCGCAGGGAATCAGCCCCAGCATTTT. Protein sequence: CASSPFEGAGNQPQHF.

The chain couples TRBV20-1 to TRBJ2-1, with D maybe TRBD2 (5 bases). The CDR3 has 11 amino acids. Looked up from germline, CDR1 is DFQATT and CDR2 is SNEGSKA (reference sequence). Trimming pared 6 bases from V and 14 bases from J, leaving 17 bases between. CDR3 in amino acids: CSARTGSLKFF. In DNA form, the CDR3 reads TGCAGTGCCAGAACTGGGAGTTTAAAGTTCTTC.

The rearrangement uses TRBV9 and TRBJ1-4; 12 bases align to TRBD1. The CDR3 runs 15 residues. Germline assignment: CDR1 SGDLS and CDR2 YYNGEE. Germline trimming cut 4 bases from V and 8 bases from J; bases unmatched to any gene: 6. The CDR3 DNA reads as TGTGCCAGCAGCCGGGGACAGGGGGCGGGCGAAAAACTGTTTTTT. Translated, it gives CASSRGQGAGEKLFF.